These 18 T cell receptor beta chains came from one sample sequenced in a study of T cell responses to AZD1222 COVID-19 vaccine. Here immunoSEQ multiplex PCR was the method, and the copy in TCRdb shows in-frame clones only, minus some. The table lists 20,000 to 25,000 clones, approximately 79% of them singletons. The source was peripheral blood, collected on day 0 of AZD1222 vaccination. Source of these receptors: an adult in good health.

This chain joins TRBV7-3 and TRBJ1-6; D is unresolved. The CDR3 has 16 amino acids. Looked up from germline, CDR1 is SGHTA and CDR2 is FQGTGA. Trimming shortened V by 1 base and J by 4 bases, and 11 bases separated the two germline ends. The CDR3 coding sequence is TGTGCCAGCAGCTTAATGGCGGCAGGATATAATTCACCCCTCCACTTT. It translates to CASSLMAAGYNSPLHF.

With respect to this clone: No DNA is shown, since the ends of the CDR3 on it are uncertain; the CDR3 is the one TCRdb lists. The chain joins TRBV21-1 to TRBJ1-4. TRBV21-1 is tagged as a pseudogene. Both ends counted, the CDR3 spans 19 residues. Here the CDR3 reads CASSKFGVGIPPRNEKLFF.

The V and J genes are TRBV7-2 and TRBJ1-1; D is uncertain. This CDR3 is 13 amino acids long. CDR1 is SGHTA, CDR2 FQGNSA, per germline. The V end lost 0 bases, the J end lost 4 bases, and 6 bases lay between the germline ends. The CDR3 region is CASSLASGTEAFF. DNA of the CDR3: TGTGCCAGCAGCTTAGCTAGTGGCACTGAAGCTTTCTTT.

The V call is TRBV4-3, the J call TRBJ2-6, with a possible D match to TRBD2 (5 bases). The V and J ends lost 0 bases and 0 bases respectively, with 9 bases between them. This CDR3 is 17 amino acids long. The germline V gene encodes CDR1 LGHNA and CDR2 YSLEER. The CDR3 loop reads CASSQDAGPSGANVLTF. CDR3 DNA sequence: TGCGCCAGCAGCCAAGATGCGGGTCCCTCTGGGGCCAACGTCCTGACTTTC.

The genes are TRBV5-1 and TRBJ2-7, with 11 bases aligning to TRBD2. The germline V gene has CDR1 SGHRS and CDR2 YFSETQ. The CDR3 totals 15 residues. The V gene end was trimmed by 0 bases and the J gene end by 6 bases; junction bases not matched to a gene: 5. CDR3 residues: CASSLVSSGGSEQYF. For the CDR3, the DNA is TGCGCCAGCAGCTTGGTGTCTAGCGGGGGGTCCGAGCAGTACTTC.

The chain has TRBV10-3 and TRBJ2-7, with 9 bases fitting TRBD1. V lost 6 bases to trimming and J lost 6 bases; unmatched junction nucleotides: 6. Germline assignment: CDR1 ENHRY and CDR2 SYGVKD. There are 13 residues in the CDR3. CDR3 in amino acids: CAISGDRAGEQYF. The CDR3 DNA is TGTGCCATCAGCGGGGACAGGGCAGGCGAGCAGTACTTC.

V usage is TRBV28 and J usage is TRBJ2-1; maybe TRBD1 (5 bases). Germline loops: CDR1 MDHEN, CDR2 SYDVKM. The CDR3 runs to 11 residues. Trimming took off 6 bases at V and 8 bases at J, with 8 bases between the two ends. The CDR3 DNA reads as TGTGCCAGCAGGTTCAGGGATGAGCAGTTCTTC. This gives the protein CASRFRDEQFF.

This sequence joins TRBV15 and TRBJ1-2; D unclear. CDR3 length equals 13 residues. V lost 0 bases to trimming and J lost 4 bases, with 6 bases between them. Per the germline V gene, CDR1 is LNHNV and CDR2 is YYDKDF (reference sequence). CDR3 sequence: CATSRDTSYGYTF. As DNA, the CDR3 is TGTGCCACCAGCAGAGATACATCCTATGGCTACACCTTC.

The CDR3 DNA reads as TGTGCCAGCTCAGATGGGACAGGGGCTTACTCCTATAATTCACCCCTCCACTTT. The encoded protein is CASSDGTGAYSYNSPLHF. The V gene is TRBV18, the J gene TRBJ1-6; 10 nucleotides match TRBD1. This CDR3 contains 18 residues. Per germline, CDR1 KGHSH and CDR2 LQKENI. With V trimmed by 5 bases and J by 0 bases, 7 bases remained unmatched.

The V gene is TRBV6-2 or TRBV6-3, the J gene TRBJ2-7, with D possibly being TRBD1 or TRBD2 (5 bases each). This CDR3 has 14 residues. V dropped 3 bases and J dropped 2 bases, with 11 bases sitting between them. Germline-derived CDR1 and CDR2 are MNHEY and SVGEGT. The CDR3 is CASSYMGETYEQYF. The CDR3 DNA sequence: TGTGCCAGCAGTTATATGGGGGAAACCTACGAGCAGTACTTC.

Only one count was recorded for this clone. The V and J genes are TRBV19 and TRBJ2-7, with 11 nucleotides matching TRBD2. Germline trimming cut 5 bases from V and 4 bases from J; bases unmatched to any gene: 4. The CDR3 loop spans 14 amino acids. Per the germline V gene, CDR1 is LNHDA and CDR2 is SQIVND (reference sequence). CDR3 in amino acids: CASSSGLAVYEQYF. CDR3 bases: TGTGCCAGTAGTTCGGGACTAGCGGTATACGAGCAGTACTTC.

The chain uses TRBV6-4 and TRBJ1-4, with TRBD1 identical over 7 bases. The CDR3 is 13 residues long. CDR1 MRHNA and CDR2 SNTAGT come from the germline V gene. V dropped 4 bases and J dropped 8; count of bases not matched to a gene: 4. In nucleotides, the CDR3 is TGTGCCAGCAGTGTATACAGGGGCGAAAAACTGTTTTTT. As protein: CASSVYRGEKLFF.

This chain joins TRBV5-1 and TRBJ2-1; 7 bases line up with TRBD2. The CDR3 covers 16 residues. The V and J ends lost 7 bases and 0 bases, in that order; junction bases with no gene match: 10. Germline CDR1 reads SGHRS; CDR2 reads YFSETQ. The CDR3 spells CASGAFSGASYNEQFF. In DNA form, the CDR3 reads TGCGCCAGCGGCGCGTTCAGCGGGGCCTCCTACAATGAGCAGTTCTTC.

The chain carries TRBV5-6 and TRBJ2-3; D might be TRBD1 (6 bases). Per the germline V gene, CDR1 is SGHDT and CDR2 is YYEEEE. V lost 0 bases to trimming and J lost 4 bases, with 9 bases between them. CDR3 length: 14 amino acids. The CDR3: CASSLGNRADTQYF. CDR3 nucleotides: TGTGCCAGCAGCTTGGGGAACAGGGCAGATACGCAGTATTTT.

The rearrangement links TRBV7-3 to TRBJ2-1; 8 bases align to TRBD2. J lost 7 bases, V lost 2 bases, and 10 bases had no gene match. Germline CDR1 is SGHTA and CDR2 is FQGTGA. CDR3 length: 16 residues. The DNA for the CDR3 is TGTGCCAGCAGCTTATTGAGGACTAGCTTGAGGAATGAGCAGTTCTTC. It specifies CASSLLRTSLRNEQFF.

The chain uses TRBV2 and TRBJ2-7; possibly TRBD1 for D (6 bases). Germline V gene sequence: CDR1 SNHLY, CDR2 FYNNEI. This CDR3 spans 13 amino acids. Trimming took off 4 bases at V and 4 bases at J, with 11 bases between the two ends. In DNA, the CDR3 is TGTGCCAGCAGTGGACAGGTCGGATACGAGCAGTACTTC. Encoded protein: CASSGQVGYEQYF.

V usage is TRBV7-9 and J usage is TRBJ2-2, with D unclear. The CDR3 has 12 amino acids. The ends were cut back, 1 base at V and 4 bases at J, with 1 base in the middle. The germline V gene encodes CDR1 SEHNR and CDR2 FQNEAQ (reference sequence). This chain's CDR3 is CASSLGTGELFF. CDR3 DNA sequence: TGTGCCAGCAGCTTAGGCACCGGGGAGCTGTTTTTT.

CDR3 bases: TGCGCCAGCAGCCCGGGACAGGGCTATGGCTACACCTTC. Translating it yields CASSPGQGYGYTF. This chain connects TRBV5-1 to TRBJ1-2, with 9 bases aligning to TRBD1. Germline trimming cut 4 bases from V and 4 bases from J; bases unmatched to any gene: 2. Germline V gene sequence: CDR1 SGHRS, CDR2 YFSETQ. CDR3 length equals 13 residues.